Following are 25 T cell receptor beta chains from one sample sequenced in a study of blood T cells in healthy people across ages. Through a sample-barcoded 5' primer and a J-beta primer mix, a second PCR was run for about 6 to 11 cycles. TCRdb analysed the 5' RACE reads with MiXCR anew, one entry per CDR3 protein. The table records about 1.4 million distinct CDR3 sequences, approximately 59% of them present only once. The sequenced sample was blood. These TCRs come from a man aged 18 to 29 in good health.

This clonotype was recorded a few times. The chain links TRBV7-2 to TRBJ2-7; weak D call: TRBD1 (5 bases). V was shortened by 5 bases and J by 2 bases, with 16 bases between the two germline ends. This CDR3 is 15 amino acids long. Germline loops: CDR1 SGHTA, CDR2 FQGNSA. The CDR3 DNA follows: TGTGCCAGCAGCATTGAAATACAGGTAGCCTACGAGCAGTACTTC. It translates to CASSIEIQVAYEQYF.

This clonotype was seen a few times. The chain employs TRBV12-5 and TRBJ2-1; the match to TRBD1 covers 8 bases. CDR1 is LGHNT, CDR2 FRNRAP, per germline. The CDR3 length is 17 residues. The V segment lost 4 bases and the J segment 8 bases; nucleotides outside the gene matches: 16. This CDR3 reads CASGSPFGQGATDEQFF. Written as DNA, the CDR3 is TGTGCTAGTGGTTCCCCGTTCGGGCAGGGGGCCACGGATGAGCAGTTCTTC.

The V gene is TRBV12-3 or TRBV12-4, the J gene TRBJ1-1; D may be TRBD1 (6 bases). V lost 7 bases to trimming and J lost 0 bases, with 18 bases between them. The CDR3 is 16 residues long. Written as DNA, the CDR3 is TGTGCCAGCAATAACCCAGGGGATGAACTGAACACTGAAGCTTTCTTT. Its protein product is CASNNPGDELNTEAFF.

This clonotype has more than one count but fewer than ten. The V call is TRBV4-2, the J call TRBJ2-1, with D possibly TRBD2 on 6 matching bases. V was pared by 4 bases and J by 14 bases, with 12 bases between. CDR1 and CDR2 (germline): LGHNA, YNFKEQ. The CDR3 runs 11 residues. The CDR3 loop reads CASSPGDWKFF. CDR3 DNA: TGTGCCAGCAGCCCGGGGGATTGGAAGTTCTTC.

This chain connects TRBV29-1 to TRBJ2-1, with D possibly matching TRBD2 (5 bases). The CDR3 length is 10 residues. V was pared by 6 bases and J by 13 bases, with 13 bases between. Germline V gene data show CDR1 as SQVTM and CDR2 as ANQGSEA. For the CDR3, the DNA is TGCAGCGTAGAGGGTGAGACCCAGTTCTTC. It specifies CSVEGETQFF.

A note on this clonotype: Sequence at one end of the junction differs from germline and may be a read error. The chain is built from TRBV4-3 and TRBJ2-3, with 8 bases matching TRBD2. Germline CDR1 reads LGHNA; CDR2 reads YSLEER. The CDR3 is made up of 19 amino acids. CDR3 bases: TGCGCCAGCAGCCAAGGATGGGTGGTTCTGAGCGGGGGCACAGAGACGCAGTATTTT. Encoded protein: CASSQGWVVLSGGTETQYF.

V is TRBV4-3 and J is TRBJ2-5; 11 positions match TRBD2. Germline CDR1 reads LGHNA; CDR2 reads YSLEER. This CDR3 region has 18 residues. The V gene end was trimmed by 0 bases and the J gene end by 2 bases; junction bases not matched to a gene: 8. The CDR3 spells CASSQESSGLAGQETQYF. The CDR3 DNA sequence: TGCGCCAGCAGCCAAGAATCATCCGGACTAGCGGGTCAAGAGACCCAGTACTTC.

The chain joins TRBV12-3 or TRBV12-4 to TRBJ2-5, with 7 bases matching TRBD2. Losses at the gene ends were 3 bases for V and 5 bases for J; bases not matched to a gene: 6. The CDR3 length is 14 residues. The CDR3 nucleotides are TGTGCCAGCAGTTTCAGCGGGGCTGGGGAGACCCAGTACTTC. It specifies CASSFSGAGETQYF.

The CDR3 region is CASSQAGTSGSPTDTQYF. CDR3 coding DNA: TGTGCCAGCAGCCAAGCCGGGACTAGCGGGTCTCCCACAGATACGCAGTATTTT. The chain employs TRBV4-2 and TRBJ2-3; 12 bases are shared with TRBD2. CDR3 length equals 18 residues. Germline trimming cut 1 base from V and 2 bases from J; bases unmatched to any gene: 7. Germline assignment: CDR1 LGHNA and CDR2 YNFKEQ.

The chain employs TRBV28 and TRBJ2-4; D not resolved. The end of the DNA fits TRBJ2-7 better, so the J call may be wrong. This CDR3 is built from 11 residues. Germline V gene sequence: CDR1 MDHEN, CDR2 SYDVKM. The CDR3 loop is CASTSVYEQYF. CDR3 coding DNA: TGTGCCAGCACCTCAGTCTACGAGCAGTACTTC.

This chain links TRBV27 with TRBJ1-5; perhaps TRBD1 as D (6 bases). This CDR3 comprises 14 residues. The V and J ends lost 5 bases and 3 bases respectively, with 11 bases between them. In germline, CDR1 is MNHEY, CDR2 SMNVEV (reference sequence). The CDR3 is CASSPGANNQPQHF. The CDR3 DNA reads as TGTGCCAGCAGTCCAGGGGCTAACAATCAGCCCCAGCATTTT.

This chain links TRBV15 with TRBJ2-1; 10 bases fit TRBD1. Losses at the gene ends were 0 bases for V and 3 bases for J; bases not matched to a gene: 8. Germline values: CDR1 LNHNV, CDR2 YYDKDF (reference sequence). The CDR3 is 18 amino acids. DNA of the CDR3: TGTGCCACCAGCAGAGATTCTCTCCGGGACAGGGGCTACAATGAGCAGTTCTTC. Translation: CATSRDSLRDRGYNEQFF.

The chain is built from TRBV7-8 and TRBJ2-1, with 9 positions matching TRBD2. CDR3 size: 16 residues. CDR1 is SGHVS, CDR2 FQNEAQ, per germline. With 5 bases clipped from V and 8 bases from J, the junction kept 13 bases outside the gene matches. The DNA of the CDR3 is TGTGCCAGCAGCAGAGACCTCGGGACTAGCAGCGATGAGCAGTTCTTC. This translates into CASSRDLGTSSDEQFF.

In this sample, this clonotype turned up many times. The rearrangement links TRBV5-1 to TRBJ2-4; 8 bases align to TRBD1. The CDR3 length is 14 residues. Germline CDR1 SGHRS, CDR2 YFSETQ. V was pared by 4 bases and J by 3 bases, with 3 bases of the junction left unmatched. In DNA, the CDR3 is TGCGCCAGCAGCCTCGACAGGGGCAAAAACATTCAGTACTTC. This encodes CASSLDRGKNIQYF.

J is TRBJ1-2 and V is TRBV12-3 or TRBV12-4, with unresolved D. The CDR3 runs 15 residues. Trimming stripped 6 bases from V and 3 bases from J, with 17 bases between. The CDR3 reads CASSRLVISDYGYTF. CDR3 nucleotide sequence: TGTGCCAGCAGCCGTTTAGTTATAAGCGACTATGGCTACACCTTC.

This clonotype has just a few counts. The rearrangement joins TRBV20-1 to TRBJ2-4, with 7 bases lining up with TRBD1. Trimming cost V 0 bases and J 0 bases; bases outside gene matches: 11. The CDR3 totals 18 residues. The germline V gene has CDR1 DFQATT and CDR2 SNEGSKA (reference sequence). The CDR3 DNA reads as TGCAGTGCTAGAGACCGGGACAGTCGGACTCTAGCCAAAAACATTCAGTACTTC. Protein product: CSARDRDSRTLAKNIQYF.

The chain is built from TRBV6-5 and TRBJ2-5; 7 nucleotides match TRBD2. CDR1 is MNHEY and CDR2 is SVGAGI in the germline V gene. The CDR3 length is 14 residues. The ends lost 2 bases at V and 5 bases at J; junction bases unmatched: 5. The CDR3 DNA sequence: TGTGCCAGCAGTTACGCGGGGCGGGAGGAGACCCAGTACTTC. Its protein is CASSYAGREETQYF.

The rearrangement joins TRBV4-1 to TRBJ2-1; D may be TRBD1 (6 bases). The V gene lost 1 base and the J gene lost 4 bases, with 14 bases spanning the gap. Germline assignment: CDR1 MGHRA and CDR2 YSYEKL. CDR3 length equals 16 residues. CDR3 amino acids: CASSQGTGQSYNEQFF. The CDR3, as DNA: TGCGCCAGCAGCCAAGGTACAGGGCAGTCGTACAATGAGCAGTTCTTC.

The V and J genes are TRBV28 and TRBJ1-2; D possibly corresponds to TRBD1 (6 bases). V lost 5 bases, J lost 8 bases, and 15 bases lay in between. The germline gives CDR1 MDHEN, CDR2 SYDVKM. The CDR3 runs to 13 residues. DNA of the CDR3: TGTGCCAGCAGTGGGGTGGGGACAATCGGCTACACCTTC. It yields the protein CASSGVGTIGYTF.

The rearrangement uses TRBV4-1 and TRBJ2-2, with unresolved D. Germline-derived CDR1 and CDR2 are MGHRA and YSYEKL. V was pared by 10 bases and J by 2 bases, with 14 bases between. CDR3 length: 14 amino acids. The CDR3 reads CATMGFQNTGELFF. As DNA, the CDR3 is TGCGCCACAATGGGGTTTCAAAACACCGGGGAGCTGTTTTTT.

In this sample, this clonotype turned up a few times. The chain joins TRBV27 to TRBJ2-3; D not certain. The CDR3 totals 18 residues. Per germline, CDR1 MNHEY and CDR2 SMNVEV (reference sequence). Trimming stripped 0 bases from V and 6 bases from J, with 22 bases between. The CDR3 sequence is CASSLSIISTREVDTQYF. CDR3 nucleotide sequence: TGTGCCAGCAGTTTATCGATCATTAGCACTCGTGAGGTGGATACGCAGTATTTT.

This sequence joins TRBV2 and TRBJ2-3; 10 bases match TRBD1. Trimming removed 6 bases from V and 4 bases from J; junction bases left unmatched: 7. The germline gives CDR1 SNHLY, CDR2 FYNNEI. This CDR3 region has 15 residues. CDR3 DNA sequence: TGTGCCAGCAGCGAGACAGGGGGCGGCCCAGATACGCAGTATTTT. Translation gives CASSETGGGPDTQYF.

The chain has TRBV6-5 and TRBJ2-1; no clear D. In germline, CDR1 is MNHEY, CDR2 SVGAGI. Trimming stripped 10 bases from V and 4 bases from J, with 17 bases between. This CDR3 spans 14 amino acids. The CDR3 DNA follows: TGTGCCACCCAAACCGTAGGGAATTACAATGAGCAGTTCTTC. Its protein product is CATQTVGNYNEQFF.

This chain links TRBV6-6 with TRBJ2-5, with 7 positions matching TRBD2. Trimming removed 2 bases from V and 1 base from J; junction bases left unmatched: 7. The germline gives CDR1 MNHNY, CDR2 SVGAGI (reference sequence). The CDR3 sequence is 16 residues long. CDR3 DNA: TGTGCCAGCAGTTACGTACTAGCGCCCCGCCAAGAGACCCAGTACTTC. Its protein product is CASSYVLAPRQETQYF.

The rearrangement uses TRBV11-1 and TRBJ1-4; perhaps TRBD1 as D (5 bases). V lost 0 bases to trimming and J lost 8 bases, with 13 bases between them. The CDR3 sequence is 15 residues long. CDR1 and CDR2 (germline): SGHAT, FQDESV (reference sequence). The CDR3 reads CASSLASGRDEKLFF. The CDR3 DNA is TGTGCCAGCAGCTTAGCGTCCGGCAGGGACGAAAAACTGTTTTTT.